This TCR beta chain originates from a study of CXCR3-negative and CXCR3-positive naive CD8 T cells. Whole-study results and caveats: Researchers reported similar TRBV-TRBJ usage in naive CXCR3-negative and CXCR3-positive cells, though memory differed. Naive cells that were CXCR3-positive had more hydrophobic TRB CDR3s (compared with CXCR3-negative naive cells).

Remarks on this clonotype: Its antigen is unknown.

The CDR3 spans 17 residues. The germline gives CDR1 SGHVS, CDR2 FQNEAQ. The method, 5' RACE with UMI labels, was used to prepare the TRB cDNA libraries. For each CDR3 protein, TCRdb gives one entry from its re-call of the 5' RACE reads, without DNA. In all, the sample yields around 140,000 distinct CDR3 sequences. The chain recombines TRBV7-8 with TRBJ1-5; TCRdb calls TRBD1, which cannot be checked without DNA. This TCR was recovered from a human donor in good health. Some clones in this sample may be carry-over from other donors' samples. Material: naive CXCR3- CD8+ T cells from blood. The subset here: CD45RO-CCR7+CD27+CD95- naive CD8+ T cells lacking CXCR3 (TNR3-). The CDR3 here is CASSPRQGVRVNQPQHF.